This TCR beta chain derives from a study of cytomegalovirus exposure and HLA in healthy donors. In the study overall: Drawn from HLA-typed donors, tens of millions of unique TCRs were held in an early data release.

The study ran its PCR with 60 Vbeta and 13 Jbeta primers. Sequenced by immunoSEQ multiplex PCR; TCRdb stores in-frame clones only, minus some. This table has 110,000 to 150,000 clones, just under 85% appearing once. This CDR3 is built from 14 residues. The junction had 0 bases not matched to a gene; V was cut back by 3 bases and J by 1 base. Looked up from germline, CDR1 is KGHSH and CDR2 is LQKENI. Overall study results and limits: A later analysis reportedly found that, within productive TCRs, an Asian-associated ancestry cluster had fewer N-insertions than the mean observed across the roughly 610 donors. Most observed TCR sequences were rare, whereas some public TCRs were detected in many donors.

To note about this clone: The target antigen is unknown.

This TCR was sampled from an older woman in good health and CMV-seropositive. The genes are TRBV18 and TRBJ1-1; TRBD1 matches 9 bases. Specimen: PBMCs. CDR3 coding DNA: TGTGCCAGCTCACCGGACAGGGGGAACACTGAAGCTTTCTTT. It encodes CASSPDRGNTEAFF.